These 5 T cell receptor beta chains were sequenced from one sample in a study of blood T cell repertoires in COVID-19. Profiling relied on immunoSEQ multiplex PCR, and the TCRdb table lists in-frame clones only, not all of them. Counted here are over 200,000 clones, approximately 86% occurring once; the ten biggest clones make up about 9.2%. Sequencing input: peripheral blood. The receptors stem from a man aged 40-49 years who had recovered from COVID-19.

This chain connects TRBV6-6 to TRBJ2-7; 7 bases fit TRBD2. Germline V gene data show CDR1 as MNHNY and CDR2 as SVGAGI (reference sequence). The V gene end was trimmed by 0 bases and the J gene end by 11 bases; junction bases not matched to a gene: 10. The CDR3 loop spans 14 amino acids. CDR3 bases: TGTGCCAGCAGTTACTCGAGTAGCGGGCAGCAGAAGTACTTC. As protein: CASSYSSSGQQKYF.

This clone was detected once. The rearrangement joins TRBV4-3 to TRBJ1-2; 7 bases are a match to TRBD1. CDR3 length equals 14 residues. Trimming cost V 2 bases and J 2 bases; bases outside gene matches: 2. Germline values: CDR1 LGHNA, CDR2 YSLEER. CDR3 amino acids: CASSQPTGNYGYTF. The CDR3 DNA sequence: TGCGCCAGCAGCCAACCGACAGGGAACTATGGCTACACCTTC.

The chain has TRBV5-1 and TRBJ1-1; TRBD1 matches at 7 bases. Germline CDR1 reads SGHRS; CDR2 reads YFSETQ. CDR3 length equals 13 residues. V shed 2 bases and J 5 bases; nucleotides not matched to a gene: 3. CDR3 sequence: CASSFTGETEAFF. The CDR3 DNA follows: TGCGCCAGCAGCTTTACAGGGGAAACTGAAGCTTTCTTT.

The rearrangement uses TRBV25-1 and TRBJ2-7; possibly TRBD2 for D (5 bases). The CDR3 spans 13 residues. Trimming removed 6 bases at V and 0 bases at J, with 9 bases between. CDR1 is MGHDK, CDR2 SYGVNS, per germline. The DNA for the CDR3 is TGTGCCAGCAGCCCGGGGTTCTCCTACGAGCAGTACTTC. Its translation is CASSPGFSYEQYF.

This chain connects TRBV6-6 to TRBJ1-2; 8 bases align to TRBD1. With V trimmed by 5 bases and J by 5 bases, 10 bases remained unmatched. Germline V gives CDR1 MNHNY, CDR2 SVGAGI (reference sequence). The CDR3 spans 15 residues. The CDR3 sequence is CASSPSRGLRYGYTF. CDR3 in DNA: TGTGCCAGCAGTCCCTCCAGGGGGCTGAGGTATGGCTACACCTTC.